The TCR beta chain described here comes from a study of blood T cell repertoires in COVID-19. The overall study: The United States, Italy and Spain provided the acute and convalescent COVID-19 samples. In each case, the material was cDNA or gDNA derived from T cells, B-cell-depleted T cells, or PBMCs.

As originally analysed: How many nucleated cells were present was estimated from reference gene primer amplification. Sequencing used immunoSEQ multiplex PCR; TCRdb keeps in-frame clones, though not all of them. The V and J calls and clone size come from that table; D and trimming were worked out from the DNA. The sample holds under 150,000 clones, roughly 79% seen once. Trimming removed 2 bases from V and 7 bases from J; junction bases left unmatched: 6. CDR1 is SGHKS, CDR2 YYEKEE, per germline (reference sequence). CDR3 length: 15 residues. The V and J genes are TRBV5-5 and TRBJ1-4; 9 bases fit TRBD1. Sequencing used peripheral blood. The receptor was derived from a man between 45 and 60 years old with active or convalescent COVID-19. CDR3 loop: CASSFAGTGIEKLFF. In DNA form, the CDR3 reads TGTGCCAGCAGCTTCGCCGGGACAGGGATTGAAAAACTGTTTTTT.